This note documents a single T cell receptor beta chain sequence. This record comes from a study of blood T cell repertoires in COVID-19. Across the whole study: PBMCs, B-cell-depleted T cells, or T cells provided the cDNA or gDNA that made up the material.

Original processing notes: Nucleated cell number was recorded as an estimate derived from reference gene primer amplification. Profiling relied on immunoSEQ multiplex PCR, and the TCRdb table lists in-frame clones only, not all of them. The D gene and trimming were derived from the DNA, and the V and J assignments and clone size from that table. The profile shows around 150,000 clones, 60% to 80% of them singletons. The sequenced sample was peripheral blood. The TCR sequence derives from a man aged 55 to 70 who had recovered from COVID-19.

In DNA, the CDR3 is TGTGCCAGCAGTGAAGACATGTGGAATGAAAAACTGTTTTTT. Its protein is CASSEDMWNEKLFF. The V gene is TRBV2, the J gene TRBJ1-4; unclear D gene. The CDR3 contains 14 residues. V shed 1 base and J shed 5 bases, with 8 bases lying between them. The germline CDR1 and CDR2 sequences are SNHLY and FYNNEI.